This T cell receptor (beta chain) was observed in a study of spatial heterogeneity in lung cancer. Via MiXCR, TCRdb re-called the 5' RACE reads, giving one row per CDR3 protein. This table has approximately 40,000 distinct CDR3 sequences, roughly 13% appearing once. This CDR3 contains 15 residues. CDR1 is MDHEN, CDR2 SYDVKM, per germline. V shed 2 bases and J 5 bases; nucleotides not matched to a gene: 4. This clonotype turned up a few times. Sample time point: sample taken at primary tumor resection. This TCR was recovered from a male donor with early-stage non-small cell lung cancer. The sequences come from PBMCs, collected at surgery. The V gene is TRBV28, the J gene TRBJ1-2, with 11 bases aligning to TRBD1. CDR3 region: CASSLTGTGGYGYTF. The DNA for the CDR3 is TGTGCCAGCAGTTTAACCGGGACAGGGGGTTATGGCTACACCTTC.